Listed below are T cell receptor beta chains from one sample, sequenced in a study of identical twins. TCRdb recomputed calls from the 5' RACE reads with MiXCR, one row per CDR3 protein. The table includes about 520,000 distinct CDR3 sequences, less than 25% detected once. These records were also assigned to another study, of T cells expressing NK-cell markers.

The material sequenced was CD4+ T cells sorted from blood. These receptors were obtained from a woman under 30 in good health. Both conserved end residues are trimmed from each CDR3. A clone size is listed for some rows: how often the clone was seen (once, few, many), or a class if it is expanded.

V,size,CDR3
TRBV9,.,ASSLRQGGGYGYT
TRBV6-1,few,ASIWNPGGWETQY
TRBV20-1,.,SASGPSGLEQY
TRBV28,.,ASATYRTSQETQY
TRBV9,few,ASSVWTGGNLYNEQF
TRBV7-2,few,ASSLAVGTYGYT
TRBV24-1,.,ATSDGSYNEQF
TRBV29-1,many,SVTGEGDTGELF
TRBV29-1,many,SVAGATSKNEQF
TRBV5-1,.,ASSLTGTYSYEQY
TRBV3-1,.,ASSQGPRGDGYT